This TCR beta chain was identified in a study of shared clonotypes between healthy human individuals. Study summary: Per-donor plates numbered three CD4 naive, three CD4 memory, two CD8 naive and one CD8 memory. Study-level points and caveats: Naive CD4 clonotypes were shared across a handful of donors at 4.5% to 6%.

A note on this clone: No antigen is known for it.

Measured with immunoSEQ multiplex PCR; TCRdb has only the in-frame clones, and not every one. The table lists about 1.5 million clones, 95% to 99% of them singletons. The germline CDR1 and CDR2 sequences are SQVTM and ANQGSEA. Trimming pared 2 bases from V and 7 bases from J, leaving 12 bases between. The CDR3 runs 12 residues. The receptor was derived from a man aged 25-45 years in good health. The chain uses TRBV29-1 and TRBJ2-7; tentatively, D is TRBD1 (6 bases). The sample comprised naive CD4+ T cells sorted from blood. Documented subset: CD45RA+ positively selected. CDR3 bases: TGCAGCGTTGAAAGATGGCAGGGGGAGCAGTACTTC. This encodes CSVERWQGEQYF.